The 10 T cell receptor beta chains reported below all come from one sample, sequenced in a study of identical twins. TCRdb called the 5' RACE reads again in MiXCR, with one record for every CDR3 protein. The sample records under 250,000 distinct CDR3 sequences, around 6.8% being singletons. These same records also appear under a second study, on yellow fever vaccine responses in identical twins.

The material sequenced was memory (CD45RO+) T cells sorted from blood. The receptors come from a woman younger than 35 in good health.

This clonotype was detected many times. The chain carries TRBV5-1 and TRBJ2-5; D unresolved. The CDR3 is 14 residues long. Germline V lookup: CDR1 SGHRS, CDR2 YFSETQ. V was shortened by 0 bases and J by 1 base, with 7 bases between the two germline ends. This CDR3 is CASSLASIQETQYF. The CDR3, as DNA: TGCGCCAGCAGCTTGGCCTCCATCCAAGAGACCCAGTACTTC.

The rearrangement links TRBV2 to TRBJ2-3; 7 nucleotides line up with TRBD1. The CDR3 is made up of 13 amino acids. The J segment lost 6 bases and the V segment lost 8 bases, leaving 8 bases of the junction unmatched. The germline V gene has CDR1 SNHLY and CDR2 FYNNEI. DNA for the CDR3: TGTGCCAGCTCCGGGACAGAGTCCGATACGCAGTATTTT. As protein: CASSGTESDTQYF.

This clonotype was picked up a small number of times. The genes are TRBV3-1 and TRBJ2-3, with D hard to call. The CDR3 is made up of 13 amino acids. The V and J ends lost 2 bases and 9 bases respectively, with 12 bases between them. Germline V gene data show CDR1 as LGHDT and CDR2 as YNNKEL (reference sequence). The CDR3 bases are TGTGCCAGCAGCCAACTTGGCGGAAGAACGCAGTATTTT. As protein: CASSQLGGRTQYF.

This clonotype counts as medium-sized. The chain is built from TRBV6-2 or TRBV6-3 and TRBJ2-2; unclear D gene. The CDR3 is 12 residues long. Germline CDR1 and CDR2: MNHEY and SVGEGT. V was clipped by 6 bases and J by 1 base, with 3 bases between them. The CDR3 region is CASRRNTGELFF. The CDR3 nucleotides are TGTGCCAGCAGAAGGAACACCGGGGAGCTGTTTTTT.

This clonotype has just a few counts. Written as DNA, the CDR3 is TGCGCCAGCAGCCAAGTTCTAGCGGGGGCCCCCACAGATACGCAGTATTTT. Encoded protein: CASSQVLAGAPTDTQYF. The J gene is TRBJ2-3, the V gene TRBV4-3; 10 nucleotides line up with TRBD2. The CDR3 sequence is 17 residues long. CDR1 and CDR2 (germline): LGHNA, YSLEER. With V trimmed by 1 base and J by 2 bases, 6 bases remained unmatched.

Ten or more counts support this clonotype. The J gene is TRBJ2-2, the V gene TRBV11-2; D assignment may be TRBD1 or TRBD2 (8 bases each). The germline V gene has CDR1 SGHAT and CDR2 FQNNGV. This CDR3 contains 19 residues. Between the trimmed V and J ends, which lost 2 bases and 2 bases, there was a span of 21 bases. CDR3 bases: TGTGCCAGCAGCTTAAGGACAGGGTCTCTAGCGGGTAACACCGGGGAGCTGTTTTTT. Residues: CASSLRTGSLAGNTGELFF.

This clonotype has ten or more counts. The DNA for the CDR3 is TGCAGCGTTGGAGGGGCTTTAGGGGGAACTGAAGCTTTCTTT. Its translation: CSVGGALGGTEAFF. The chain joins TRBV29-1 to TRBJ1-1; maybe TRBD1 (6 bases). V was cut by 4 bases and J by 5 bases, with 17 bases left in between. The germline V gene encodes CDR1 SQVTM and CDR2 ANQGSEA. The CDR3 has 14 residues. Full variable domain (outside the CDR3, taken from reference TRBV29-1 and TRBJ1-1): SAVISQKPSRDICQRGTSLTIQCQVDSQVTMMFWYRQQPGQSLTLIATANQGSEATYESGFVIDKFPISRPNLTFSTLTVSNMSPEDSSIYLCSVGGALGGTEAFFGQGTRLTVV.

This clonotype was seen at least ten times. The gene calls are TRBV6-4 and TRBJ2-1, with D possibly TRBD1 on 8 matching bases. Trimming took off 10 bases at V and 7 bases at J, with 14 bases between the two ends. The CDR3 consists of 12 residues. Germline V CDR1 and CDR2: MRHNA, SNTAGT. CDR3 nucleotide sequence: TGTGCCACCGGACAGGGAGGGAATGAGCAGTTCTTC. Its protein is CATGQGGNEQFF.

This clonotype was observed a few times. In DNA form, the CDR3 reads TGTGCCAGCAGCCCCCGACAGAGCTCCTACAATGAGCAGTTCTTC. Translation gives CASSPRQSSYNEQFF. The gene calls are TRBV7-2 and TRBJ2-1; TRBD1 might be the D (5 bases). Germline V gene sequence: CDR1 SGHTA, CDR2 FQGNSA. V gave up 5 bases and J gave up 0 bases, with 11 bases separating them. The CDR3 runs to 15 residues.

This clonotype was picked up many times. The CDR3 DNA reads as TGCAGTGCTATGCAGGGGAACGGGGAGCTGTTTTTT. This translates into CSAMQGNGELFF. This chain connects TRBV20-1 to TRBJ2-2; a possible D gene is TRBD1 (6 bases). Germline V gene sequence: CDR1 DFQATT, CDR2 SNEGSKA (reference sequence). V lost 4 bases to trimming and J lost 7 bases, with 10 bases between them. This CDR3 has 12 residues.